A selection of T cell receptor beta chains follows, all from one sample in a study of esophageal squamous cell carcinoma under preoperative chemotherapy. TCRdb called the PCR reads again in MiXCR, with one record for every CDR3 protein. The sample records fewer than 15,000 distinct CDR3 sequences, around half being singletons. This sample was obtained from a patient given preoperative chemotherapy. These receptors all stem from a human donor with esophageal squamous cell carcinoma. The donor label of this sample is uncertain. The CDR3 runs from the conserved cysteine through the conserved F or W. A D gene is named only where the DNA matches it firmly. Size is omitted from some rows. Given values are once, few, many or a class for expanded clones.

d_gene: -; j_gene: TRBJ1-1; v_gene: TRBV12-5; abundance: few; CDR3aa: CASGSNSNTEAFF; CDR3nt: TGTGCTAGTGGCTCCAATTCGAACACTGAAGCTTTCTTT
d_gene: -; j_gene: TRBJ2-1; v_gene: TRBV6-1; abundance: -; CDR3aa: CASREREAMRNDEQFF; CDR3nt: TGTGCCAGCAGGGAACGCGAGGCTATGCGCAACGATGAGCAGTTCTTT
d_gene: TRBD2; j_gene: TRBJ2-3; v_gene: TRBV6-1; abundance: -; CDR3aa: CASSPRGGNAETQYF; CDR3nt: TGTGCCAGCAGTCCCCGGGGAGGGAACGCAGAGACGCAGTATTTC
d_gene: -; j_gene: TRBJ2-1; v_gene: TRBV7-9; abundance: -; CDR3aa: CASSFVQQETQFF; CDR3nt: TGTGCCAGCAGCTTCGTGCAGCAAGAGACCCAGTTCTTC
d_gene: -; j_gene: TRBJ2-7; v_gene: TRBV6-1; abundance: medium-sized; CDR3aa: CAGGLYEQYF; CDR3nt: TGTGCCGGAGGACTTTACGAGCAGTACTTC
d_gene: -; j_gene: TRBJ2-3; v_gene: TRBV7-9; abundance: few; CDR3aa: CASSFFGSDTQYF; CDR3nt: TGTGCCAGCAGCTTCTTCGGGTCAGATACGCAGTATTTT
d_gene: -; j_gene: TRBJ2-7; v_gene: TRBV7-8; abundance: -; CDR3aa: CASSLNRVHEQYF; CDR3nt: TGTGCCAGCAGCTTAAACAGGGTCCACGAGCAGTACTTC
d_gene: TRBD2; j_gene: TRBJ2-4; v_gene: TRBV5-8; abundance: -; CDR3aa: CASGGGGGKNMQYF; CDR3nt: TGTGCCAGCGGGGGGGGGGGAGGGAAAAACATGCAGTACTTC
d_gene: TRBD1; j_gene: TRBJ2-4; v_gene: TRBV10-1; abundance: -; CDR3aa: CASRGQDQNIQYF; CDR3nt: TGCGCCAGTAGGGGACAGGACCAAAACATCCAGTACTTC
d_gene: TRBD2; j_gene: TRBJ2-1; v_gene: TRBV7-2; abundance: once; CDR3aa: CASSLSSGDHNEQFF; CDR3nt: TGTGCCAGCAGCTTATCTAGCGGAGACCACAATGAGCAGTTCTTC
d_gene: -; j_gene: TRBJ2-2; v_gene: TRBV12-3/TRBV12-4; abundance: -; CDR3aa: CASSGGYTGELFF; CDR3nt: TGTGCCAGCAGTGGGGGTTATACCGGGGAGCTGTTTTTT
d_gene: TRBD1; j_gene: TRBJ2-7; v_gene: TRBV6-1; abundance: many; CDR3aa: CASSEGTGDEQYF; CDR3nt: TGTGCCAGCAGTGAAGGGACAGGGGACGAGCAGTACTTC